This record concerns one T cell receptor (beta chain) sequence. Per the original data handling: For nucleated cells, counts were estimated from reference gene primer amplification. The table came from immunoSEQ multiplex PCR; TCRdb's copy has only in-frame clones and leaves some out. V and J calls and clone size are those listed in that table; D and trimming were worked out from the DNA. The data hold 200,000 to 250,000 clones, with about nine tenths observed a single time. The source of the sample is a study of blood T cell repertoires in COVID-19. Overall study: The United States, Italy and Spain supplied acute and convalescent COVID-19 samples. T cells, B-cell-depleted T cells, or PBMCs provided the cDNA or gDNA that served as material.

The V segment lost 6 bases and the J segment 7 bases; nucleotides outside the gene matches: 6. CDR3 size: 13 residues. The specimen was peripheral blood. The receptor was derived from a woman aged 55-69 years with acute or convalescent COVID-19. The rearrangement links TRBV12-3 or TRBV12-4 to TRBJ1-5; 7 bases are shared with TRBD1. CDR3 nucleotide sequence: TGTGCCAGCAGCCCCGGGACAGACCAGCCCCAGCATTTT. Amino acids: CASSPGTDQPQHF.